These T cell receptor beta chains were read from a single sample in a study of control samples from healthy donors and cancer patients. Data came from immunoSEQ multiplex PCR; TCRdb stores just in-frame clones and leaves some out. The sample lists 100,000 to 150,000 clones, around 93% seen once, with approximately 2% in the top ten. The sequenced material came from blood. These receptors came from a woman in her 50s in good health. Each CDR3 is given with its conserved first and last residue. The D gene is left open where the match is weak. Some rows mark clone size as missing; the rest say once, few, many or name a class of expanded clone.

TGTGCCTGGGACCGGGACTCGTACGAGCAGTACTTC,CAWDRDSYEQYF,.,.,TRBJ2-7,TRBV30
TGTGCCAGCAGTCGCCGGGACAGGGGTGAAAAACTGTTTTTT,CASSRRDRGEKLFF,.,TRBD1,TRBJ1-4,TRBV28
TGTGCCAGCAGCCCAACGGGGGCTCCATACAATGAGCAGTTCTTC,CASSPTGAPYNEQFF,.,.,TRBJ2-1,TRBV11-3
TGCGCCAGCAGTGAGGGGACTAGCGGCTCCTACGAGCAGTACTTC,CASSEGTSGSYEQYF,few,TRBD2,TRBJ2-7,TRBV10-1
TGTGCCAGCAGTGAGGTGAATGGCTACACCTTC,CASSEVNGYTF,once,.,TRBJ1-2,TRBV25-1
TGTGCCACGGGGGACAGGGTTCTTGGCTACACCTTC,CATGDRVLGYTF,.,TRBD1,TRBJ1-2,TRBV15
TGCAGTGCTGGCCGGATCGAGGGCTACACCTTC,CSAGRIEGYTF,.,.,TRBJ1-2,TRBV20-1
TGCGCCAGCAGTGAGTCGTTAAGGGTAAACTACGAGCAGTACTTC,CASSESLRVNYEQYF,.,.,TRBJ2-7,TRBV10-2
TGTGCCAGCTCCGAAAAACAGGACTATCAGCCCCAGCATTTT,CASSEKQDYQPQHF,.,.,TRBJ1-5,TRBV2
TGTGCCAGCAGCTCTCTAGTTCTACCAATAGTTACGCAGTATTTT,CASSSLVLPIVTQYF,.,.,TRBJ2-3,TRBV7-6
TGTGCCAGTAGTATCGGCCAGGGGGCGATCGGAAACACCATATATTTT,CASSIGQGAIGNTIYF,.,TRBD1,TRBJ1-3,TRBV19
TGTGCCAGCAGTTTAGTAAGGTTGGACAGGGACAATTCACCCCTCCACTTT,CASSLVRLDRDNSPLHF,.,TRBD1,TRBJ1-6,TRBV28
TGCGCCAGCAGCGTCGGGACAGGGGAATCGGATACGCAGTATTTT,CASSVGTGESDTQYF,.,TRBD1,TRBJ2-3,TRBV5-1
TGTGCCAGCAGTGAAAGTATTCGTCGTACAGATACGCAGTATTTT,CASSESIRRTDTQYF,.,.,TRBJ2-3,TRBV6-1
TGTGCCAGCAACTCGGGGGACAGCCAAGAGACCCAGTACTTC,CASNSGDSQETQYF,.,.,TRBJ2-5,TRBV5-4
TGTGCCAGCAGTCTAGCGGGGGGTTACAATGAGCAGTTCTTC,CASSLAGGYNEQFF,.,TRBD2,TRBJ2-1,TRBV6-5